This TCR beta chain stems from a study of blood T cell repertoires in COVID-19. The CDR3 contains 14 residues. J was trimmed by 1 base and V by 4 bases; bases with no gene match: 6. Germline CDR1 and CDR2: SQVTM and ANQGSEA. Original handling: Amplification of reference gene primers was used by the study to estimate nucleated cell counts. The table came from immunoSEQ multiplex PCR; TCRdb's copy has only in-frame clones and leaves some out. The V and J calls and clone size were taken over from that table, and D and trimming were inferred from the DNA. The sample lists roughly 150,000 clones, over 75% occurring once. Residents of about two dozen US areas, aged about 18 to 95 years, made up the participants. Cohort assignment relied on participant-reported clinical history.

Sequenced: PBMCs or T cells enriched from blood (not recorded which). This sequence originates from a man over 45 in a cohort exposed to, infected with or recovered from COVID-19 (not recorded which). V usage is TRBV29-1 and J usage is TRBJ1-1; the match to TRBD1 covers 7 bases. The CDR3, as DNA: TGCAGCGTTGGGTCAGGGGGTACGAACACTGAAGCTTTCTTT. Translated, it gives CSVGSGGTNTEAFF. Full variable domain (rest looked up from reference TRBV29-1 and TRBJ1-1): SAVISQKPSRDICQRGTSLTIQCQVDSQVTMMFWYRQQPGQSLTLIATANQGSEATYESGFVIDKFPISRPNLTFSTLTVSNMSPEDSSIYLCSVGSGGTNTEAFFGQGTRLTVV.